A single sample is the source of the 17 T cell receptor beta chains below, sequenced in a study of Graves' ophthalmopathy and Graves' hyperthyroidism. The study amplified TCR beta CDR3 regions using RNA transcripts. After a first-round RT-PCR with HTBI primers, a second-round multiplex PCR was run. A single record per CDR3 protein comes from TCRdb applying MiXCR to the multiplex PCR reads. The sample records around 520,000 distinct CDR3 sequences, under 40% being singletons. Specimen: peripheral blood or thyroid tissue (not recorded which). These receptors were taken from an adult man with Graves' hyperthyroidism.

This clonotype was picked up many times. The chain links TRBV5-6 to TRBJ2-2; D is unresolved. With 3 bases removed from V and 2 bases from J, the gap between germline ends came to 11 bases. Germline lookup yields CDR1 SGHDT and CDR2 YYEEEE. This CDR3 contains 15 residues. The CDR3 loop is CASSWAGDNTGELFF. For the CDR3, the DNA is TGTGCCAGCAGCTGGGCAGGAGATAACACCGGGGAGCTGTTTTTT.

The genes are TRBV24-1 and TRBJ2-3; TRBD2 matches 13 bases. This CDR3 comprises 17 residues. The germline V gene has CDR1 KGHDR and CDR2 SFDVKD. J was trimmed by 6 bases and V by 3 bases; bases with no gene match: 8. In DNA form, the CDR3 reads TGTGCCACCAGTGATGGGACTAGCGGGATCGTTCGGGATACGCAGTATTTT. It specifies CATSDGTSGIVRDTQYF.

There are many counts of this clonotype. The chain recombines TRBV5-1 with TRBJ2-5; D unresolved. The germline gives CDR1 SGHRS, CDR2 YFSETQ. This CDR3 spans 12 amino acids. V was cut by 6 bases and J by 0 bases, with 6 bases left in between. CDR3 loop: CASTGDQETQYF. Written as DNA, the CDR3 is TGCGCCAGCACCGGTGACCAAGAGACCCAGTACTTC. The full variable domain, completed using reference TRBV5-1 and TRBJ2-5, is KAGVTQTPRYLIKTRGQQVTLSCSPISGHRSVSWYQQTPGQGLQFLFEYFSETQRNKGNFPGRFSGRQFSNSRSEMNVSTLELGDSALYLCASTGDQETQYFGPGTRLLVL.

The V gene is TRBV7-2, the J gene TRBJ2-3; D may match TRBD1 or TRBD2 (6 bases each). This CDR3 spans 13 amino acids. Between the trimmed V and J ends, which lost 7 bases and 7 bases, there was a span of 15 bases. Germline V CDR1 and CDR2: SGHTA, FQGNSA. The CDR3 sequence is CASTRGLWNTQYF. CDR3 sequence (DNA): TGTGCCAGCACCCGGGGGCTGTGGAATACGCAGTATTTT.

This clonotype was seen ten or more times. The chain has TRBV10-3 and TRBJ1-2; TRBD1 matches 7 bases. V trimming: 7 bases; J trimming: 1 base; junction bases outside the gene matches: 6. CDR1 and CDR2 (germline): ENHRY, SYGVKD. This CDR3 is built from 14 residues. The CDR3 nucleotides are TGTGCCATCACCGGGGACAGCAATAACTATGGCTACACCTTC. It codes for CAITGDSNNYGYTF.

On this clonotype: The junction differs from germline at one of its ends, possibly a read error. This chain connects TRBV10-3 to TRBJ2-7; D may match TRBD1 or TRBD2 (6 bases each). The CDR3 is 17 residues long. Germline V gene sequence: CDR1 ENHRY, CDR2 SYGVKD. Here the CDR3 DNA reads TGTGCCAGCAGTGAAGCGGGCAGGGGTAGGGATGTCGACGAGCAGTACTTC. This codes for CASSEAGRGRDVDEQYF.

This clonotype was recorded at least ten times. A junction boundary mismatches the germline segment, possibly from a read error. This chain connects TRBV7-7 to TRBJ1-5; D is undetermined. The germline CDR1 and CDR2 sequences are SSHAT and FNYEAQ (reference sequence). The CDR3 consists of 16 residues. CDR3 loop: CASSLVDKGLRQPQHF. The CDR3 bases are TGTGCTAGCAGCTTAGTAGATAAGGGTCTCCGTCAGCCCCAGCATTTT. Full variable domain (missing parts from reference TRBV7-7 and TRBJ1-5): GAGVSQSPRYKVTKRGQDVTLRCDPISSHATLYWYQQALGQGPEFLTYFNYEAQPDKSGLPSDRFSAERPEGSISTLTIQRTEQRDSAMYRCASSLVDKGLRQPQHFGDGTRLSIL.

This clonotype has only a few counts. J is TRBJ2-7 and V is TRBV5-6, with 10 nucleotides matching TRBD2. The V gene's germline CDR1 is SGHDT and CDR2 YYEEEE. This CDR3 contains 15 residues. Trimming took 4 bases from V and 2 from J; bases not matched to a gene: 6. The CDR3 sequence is CASSGSGGPTYEQYF. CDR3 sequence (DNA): TGTGCCAGCAGCGGTAGCGGGGGGCCTACCTACGAGCAGTACTTC.

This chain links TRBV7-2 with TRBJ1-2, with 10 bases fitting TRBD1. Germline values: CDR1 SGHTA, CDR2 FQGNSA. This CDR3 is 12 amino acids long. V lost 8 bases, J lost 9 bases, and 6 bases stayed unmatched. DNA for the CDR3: TGTGCCAGCGTGCCGGGACAGGGGCGCTACACCTTC. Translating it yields CASVPGQGRYTF.

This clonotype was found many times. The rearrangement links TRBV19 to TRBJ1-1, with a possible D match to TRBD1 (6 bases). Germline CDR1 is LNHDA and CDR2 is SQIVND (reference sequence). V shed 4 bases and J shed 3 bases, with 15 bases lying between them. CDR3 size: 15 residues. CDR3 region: CASSTLGTPHTEAFF. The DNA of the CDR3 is TGTGCCAGTAGTACCCTCGGGACACCGCACACTGAAGCTTTCTTT.

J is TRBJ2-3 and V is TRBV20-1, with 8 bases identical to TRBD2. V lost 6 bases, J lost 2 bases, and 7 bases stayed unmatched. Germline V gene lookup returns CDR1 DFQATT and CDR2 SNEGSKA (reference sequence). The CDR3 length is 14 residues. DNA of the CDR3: TGCAGTGCAAAGCGGGGGCCATACACAGATACGCAGTATTTT. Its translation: CSAKRGPYTDTQYF.

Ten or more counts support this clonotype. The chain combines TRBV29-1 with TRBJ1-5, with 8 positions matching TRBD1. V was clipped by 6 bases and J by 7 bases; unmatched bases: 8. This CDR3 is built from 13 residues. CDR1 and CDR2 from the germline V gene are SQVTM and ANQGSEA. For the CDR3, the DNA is TGCAGCGTATCGACAGGGGTGGTCCAGCCCCAGCATTTT. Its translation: CSVSTGVVQPQHF.

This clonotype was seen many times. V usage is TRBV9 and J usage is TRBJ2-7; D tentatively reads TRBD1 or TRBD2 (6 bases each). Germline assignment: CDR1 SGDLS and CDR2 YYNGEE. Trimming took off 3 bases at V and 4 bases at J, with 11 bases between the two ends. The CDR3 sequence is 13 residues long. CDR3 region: CASSEGGRYEQYF. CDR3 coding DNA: TGTGCCAGCAGCGAGGGGGGCCGGTACGAGCAGTACTTC.

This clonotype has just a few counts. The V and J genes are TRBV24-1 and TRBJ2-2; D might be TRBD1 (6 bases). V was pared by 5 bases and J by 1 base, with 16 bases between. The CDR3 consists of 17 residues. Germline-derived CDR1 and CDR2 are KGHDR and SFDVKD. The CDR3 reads CATSGQGPGQNTGELFF. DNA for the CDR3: TGTGCCACCAGTGGTCAGGGGCCGGGACAGAACACCGGGGAGCTGTTTTTT.

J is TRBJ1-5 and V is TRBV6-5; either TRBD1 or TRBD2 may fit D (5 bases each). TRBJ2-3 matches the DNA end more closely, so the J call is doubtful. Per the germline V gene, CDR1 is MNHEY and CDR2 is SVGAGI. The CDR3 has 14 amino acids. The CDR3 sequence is CASSSGTKGSTQYF. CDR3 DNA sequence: TGTGCCAGCAGTTCCGGGACCAAAGGCAGTACGCAGTATTTT.

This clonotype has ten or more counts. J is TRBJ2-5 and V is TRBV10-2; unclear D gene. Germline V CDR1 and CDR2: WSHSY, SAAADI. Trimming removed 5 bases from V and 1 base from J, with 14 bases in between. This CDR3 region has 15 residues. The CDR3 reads CASSKARWFQETQYF. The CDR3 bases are TGCGCCAGCAGTAAAGCTCGGTGGTTCCAAGAGACCCAGTACTTC.

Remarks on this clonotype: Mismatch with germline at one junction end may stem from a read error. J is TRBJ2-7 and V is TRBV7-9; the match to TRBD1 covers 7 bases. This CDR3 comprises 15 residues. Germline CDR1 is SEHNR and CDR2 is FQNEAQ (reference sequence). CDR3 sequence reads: CASSQVFGTVYGQYF. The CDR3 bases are TGTGCCAGCAGCCAAGTCTTCGGGACAGTCTACGGGCAGTACTTC.